The rows below give T cell receptor beta chains drawn from one sample of a study of shared clonotypes between healthy human individuals. Repertoires were generated with immunoSEQ multiplex PCR, while TCRdb's copy carries only in-frame clones and drops some. The sample has more than 2 million clones, approximately 94% seen once. The sample taken for sequencing was naive CD4+ T cells sorted from blood. These receptors originate from a man younger than 35 in good health. CDR3s include the opening cysteine and the closing phenylalanine or tryptophan. The D gene is left open where the match is weak. Only part of the rows carry a size: once, few, many, or a class if the clone is expanded.

v_gene	abundance	j_gene	d_gene	CDR3aa	CDR3nt
TRBV30	-	TRBJ2-5	-	CAWSEGAGVLKETQYF	TGTGCCTGGAGTGAGGGGGCGGGGGTCCTGAAAGAGACCCAGTACTTC
TRBV19	-	TRBJ2-1	-	CASSIGGRDYNEQFF	TGTGCCAGTAGTATCGGGGGAAGGGACTACAATGAGCAGTTCTTC
TRBV5-1	-	TRBJ2-7	TRBD1	CASSRTGSPSYEQYF	TGCGCCAGCAGCCGGACAGGGTCCCCATCCTACGAGCAGTACTTC
TRBV6-5	-	TRBJ2-7	-	CASSYSFGPRPYEQYF	TGTGCCAGCAGTTACTCGTTCGGACCGAGACCCTACGAGCAGTACTTC
TRBV28	-	TRBJ1-5	-	CASSLGTVDNQPQHF	TGTGCCAGCAGTTTAGGGACGGTGGACAATCAGCCCCAGCATTTT
TRBV28	-	TRBJ2-6	-	CASTYQGSHSGANVLTF	TGTGCCAGCACCTACCAAGGCTCCCACTCTGGGGCCAACGTCCTGACTTTC
TRBV14	-	TRBJ2-7	-	CASSQGLGNSYEQYF	TGTGCCAGCAGCCAAGGATTAGGGAACTCCTACGAGCAGTACTTC
TRBV19	-	TRBJ2-2	-	CASGRGANTGELFF	TGTGCCAGTGGAAGAGGGGCCAACACCGGGGAGCTGTTTTTT
TRBV28	-	TRBJ2-2	-	CASRYPGTANTGELFF	TGTGCCAGCAGGTACCCCGGGACGGCGAACACCGGGGAGCTGTTTTTT
TRBV9	-	TRBJ1-3	-	CASSVGVGNTIYF	TGTGCCAGCAGCGTAGGAGTGGGAAACACCATATATTTT
TRBV2	-	TRBJ2-7	TRBD1	CASSLTGTAIAYEQYF	TGTGCCAGCAGCCTAACCGGGACAGCCATTGCCTACGAGCAGTACTTC
TRBV7-9	-	TRBJ2-2	-	CASSRVRTGELFF	TGTGCCAGCAGCAGAGTACGAACCGGGGAGCTGTTTTTT
TRBV2	-	TRBJ2-7	-	CASTGDRTEQYF	TGTGCCAGCACGGGTGATCGGACCGAGCAGTACTTC
TRBV10-3	-	TRBJ2-7	TRBD1	CAISEKGATYEQYF	TGTGCCATCAGTGAGAAGGGGGCGACCTACGAGCAGTACTTC
TRBV19	-	TRBJ1-5	TRBD1	CASSTGTGGNQPQHF	TGTGCCAGTAGTACCGGGACAGGGGGCAATCAGCCCCAGCATTTT
TRBV30	-	TRBJ1-3	-	CAWSVGLLSSGNTIYF	TGTGCCTGGAGTGTAGGGCTCCTGAGCTCTGGAAACACCATATATTTT
TRBV2	once	TRBJ2-1	-	CASNVLGNEQFF	TGTGCCAGCAACGTCCTAGGGAATGAGCAGTTCTTC
TRBV6-1	-	TRBJ2-3	-	CASSEDRVDTQYF	TGTGCCAGCAGTGAGGACAGAGTCGATACGCAGTATTTT
TRBV6-1	-	TRBJ2-7	-	CASSAKRSSYEQYF	TGTGCCAGCAGTGCGAAGAGGAGCTCCTACGAGCAGTACTTC
TRBV11-3	-	TRBJ2-5	-	CASSGGSGETQYF	TGTGCCAGCAGCGGGGGCTCCGGCGAGACCCAGTACTTC
TRBV2	-	TRBJ2-1	TRBD1	CASSVETGNGNEQFF	TGTGCCAGCAGTGTTGAGACAGGGAATGGCAATGAGCAGTTCTTC
TRBV6-1	-	TRBJ1-2	-	CASIRLDSPYGYTF	TGTGCCAGCATTAGACTCGACAGTCCCTATGGCTACACCTTC
TRBV25-1	once	TRBJ2-5	-	CASSPKRGRSGHQETQYF	TGTGCCAGCAGTCCTAAAAGGGGACGCTCGGGCCACCAAGAGACCCAGTACTTC
TRBV6-5	-	TRBJ2-3	-	CASSYTRPTDTQYF	TGTGCCAGCAGTTACACCCGTCCCACAGATACGCAGTATTTT
TRBV9	-	TRBJ1-1	TRBD1	CASSVVGTGGEAFF	TGTGCCAGCAGCGTAGTAGGGACAGGGGGCGAAGCTTTCTTT
TRBV18	-	TRBJ2-1	-	CASSPNGGLLYNEQFF	TGTGCCAGCTCACCAAACGGGGGCCTCTTGTACAATGAGCAGTTCTTC
TRBV2	-	TRBJ1-2	TRBD1	CASTNRDRAGGYTF	TGTGCCAGCACTAACCGGGACAGGGCGGGTGGCTACACCTTC
TRBV18	-	TRBJ1-1	-	CASSGLADTEAFF	TGTGCCAGCTCAGGGTTGGCGGACACTGAAGCTTTCTTT
TRBV7-2	-	TRBJ1-2	TRBD1	CASSRGQGALGYGYTF	TGTGCCAGCAGCCGGGGACAGGGGGCGCTGGGCTATGGCTACACCTTC
TRBV5-1	-	TRBJ2-3	TRBD1	CASTDRAHLAQYF	TGCGCCAGCACCGACAGGGCCCATCTTGCGCAGTATTTT
TRBV6-1	-	TRBJ2-7	-	CASSEPGEGHYEQYF	TGTGCCAGCAGTGAACCTGGTGAGGGGCACTACGAGCAGTACTTC
TRBV6-6	-	TRBJ2-5	TRBD2	CASSYVGGETQYF	TGTGCCAGCAGTTACGTCGGGGGGGAGACCCAGTACTTC
TRBV6-1	-	TRBJ1-5	-	CASSEAFGVSRQPQHF	TGTGCCAGCAGTGAAGCGTTCGGGGTAAGCCGTCAGCCCCAGCATTTT